This TCR beta chain was recovered during a study of MAIT cells during Salmonella Paratyphi A infection (dated 2017 in TCRdb). General notes on the study: A single dose of 1-5x10^3 CFU of S. Paratyphi A strain NVGH308 was swallowed by adult volunteers aged 18 to 60. Starting at diagnosis, diagnosed volunteers were given ciprofloxacin 500 mg twice a day for 14 days.

The CDR3 covers 15 residues, taking in both the cysteine and the phenylalanine. The CDR3 DNA has 45 bases and is translated from base 1. Relative to germline, V is 1 base shorter and J is 0 bases shorter, with 13 bases between their ends. The germline V gene supplies CDR1 SQVTM and CDR2 ANQGSEA. This clonotype is considered medium-sized (0.01 to 0.1%). This receptor's antigen is unknown. Per-nucleotide qualities are absent, and no much larger clonotype sits a single base away. The sample's time point label, decoded: before S. Paratyphi A challenge (baseline). Using flow cytometry, MAIT cells, defined as Valpha7.2+ CD161+ T cells, were identified and sorted. In about 6 volunteers who developed enteric fever after controlled oral challenge with live Salmonella Paratyphi A, circulating MAIT cell TCRbeta repertoires were profiled over time. Every diagnosed volunteer provided MAIT cell samples at pre-infection, mid-infection and post-infection timepoints. A diagnosis of enteric fever was based on Paratyphi A bacteremia and/or a persistent fever above 38 degrees C that lasted longer than 12 hours. Challenged volunteers were diagnosed with infection sometime between day 4 and day 7 after challenge. For RNA extraction, between 5,000 and 10,000 MAIT cells per sample were sorted directly into RNAqueous-Micro lysis buffer. Lymphoprep gradient centrifugation was used to isolate peripheral blood mononuclear cells from blood samples and leukocyte cones. Cells were sorted on either a BD FACSAria Fusion or a BD FACSAria III sorter.

Points the paper makes about the study in general: The availability of volunteer samples limited the sample sizes, but these sizes were considered adequate to detect differences between groups. More expansion or contraction among the top five MAIT clonotypes was shown in diagnosed volunteers than in healthy controls (0.53 versus 0.13), suggesting infection-driven repertoire reshaping. MAIT TRBV usage was found to be oligoclonal, with TRBV20 and TRBV6 favoured, and appeared to be unchanged by infection. From baseline to mid-infection, the space taken up by over-represented MAIT clonotypes dropped significantly (approximately 0.17 to 0.10), whereas no significant difference was seen post-infection.

The library was built by means of 5' RACE. TCRbeta was amplified by two rounds of PCR with Phusion High-Fidelity polymerase, and sample-specific barcodes were added in the primers. TCRbeta libraries were made through template-switch cDNA synthesis using SMARTScribe reverse transcriptase and a TRBC-specific primer. The barcoded samples were pooled and then prepared using the NEBNext Ultra DNA Library Prep Kit for Illumina. Libraries were sequenced on an Illumina MiSeq with the MiSeq reagent kit v2, 300 cycles. On the study's bioinformatics: Jemultiplexer was used to demultiplex reads by barcode, and MiTCR with default parameters handled the alignment. Non-functional sequences were removed with VDJtools, and each clonotype was defined by its amino acid sequence, with frequencies calculated from the assigned sequence reads. In the clonal space homeostasis analysis, clonotypes were grouped by frequency into over-represented (0.05-1), large, medium and small bins. TCRdb cleaned the public reads at Q25 with fastp, built clones with MiXCR and kept in-frame beta chains. Every CDR3 protein is listed once, alongside the most common genes and DNA of its rows. These V and J calls rely on TCRdb rather than the paper's analysis. The sample table contains over 450 distinct CDR3 sequences; only one count was recorded for roughly 36% of them. The ten top clones hold 35% to 60% of the sample.

The chain couples TRBV29-1 to TRBJ2-7, with no D gene named confidently. This sequence was found in a person aged 18 to 69 who was deliberately infected with Salmonella Paratyphi A in a paratyphoid fever challenge study. Sequences were derived from MAIT cells from blood, sampled at the first sampling point of the challenge study. The nucleotides read TGCAGCGTTGAAGGGGAAGACGCTCCCTCCTACGAGCAGTACTTC. Translated, it reads CSVEGEDAPSYEQYF.